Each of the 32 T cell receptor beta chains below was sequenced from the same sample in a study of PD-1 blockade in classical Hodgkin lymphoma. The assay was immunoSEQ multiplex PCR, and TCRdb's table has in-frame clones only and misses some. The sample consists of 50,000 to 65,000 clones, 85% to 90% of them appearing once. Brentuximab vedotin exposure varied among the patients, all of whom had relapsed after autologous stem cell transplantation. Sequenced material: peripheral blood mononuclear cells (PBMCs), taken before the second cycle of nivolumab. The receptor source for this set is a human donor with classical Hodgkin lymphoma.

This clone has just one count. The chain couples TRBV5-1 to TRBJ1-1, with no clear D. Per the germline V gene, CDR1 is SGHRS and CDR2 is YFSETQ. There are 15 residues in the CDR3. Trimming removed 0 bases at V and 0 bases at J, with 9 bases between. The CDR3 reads CASSLVVGMNTEAFF. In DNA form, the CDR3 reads TGCGCCAGCAGCTTGGTGGTAGGTATGAACACTGAAGCTTTCTTT. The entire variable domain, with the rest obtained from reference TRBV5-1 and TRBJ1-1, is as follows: KAGVTQTPRYLIKTRGQQVTLSCSPISGHRSVSWYQQTPGQGLQFLFEYFSETQRNKGNFPGRFSGRQFSNSRSEMNVSTLELGDSALYLCASSLVVGMNTEAFFGQGTRLTVV.

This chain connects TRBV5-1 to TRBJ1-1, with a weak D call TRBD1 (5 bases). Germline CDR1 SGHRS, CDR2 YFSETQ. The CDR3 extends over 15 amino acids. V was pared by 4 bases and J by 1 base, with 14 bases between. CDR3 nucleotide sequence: TGCGCCAGCAGCCAAACCGGGACGGCGAACACTGAAGCTTTCTTT. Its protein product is CASSQTGTANTEAFF.

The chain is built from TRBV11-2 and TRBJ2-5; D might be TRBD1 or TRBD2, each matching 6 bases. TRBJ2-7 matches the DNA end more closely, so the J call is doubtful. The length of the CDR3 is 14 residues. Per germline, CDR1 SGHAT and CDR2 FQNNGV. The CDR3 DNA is TGTGCCAGCAGCTCTCTCCGGGGGACAAGCGAGCAGTACTTC. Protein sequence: CASSSLRGTSEQYF.

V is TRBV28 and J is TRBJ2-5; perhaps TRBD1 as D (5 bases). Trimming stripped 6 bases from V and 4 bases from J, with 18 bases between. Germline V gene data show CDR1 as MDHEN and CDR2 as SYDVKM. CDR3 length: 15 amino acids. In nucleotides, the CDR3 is TGTGCCAGCAGCCCTGGACAACCTGGGCGAGAGACCCAGTACTTC. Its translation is CASSPGQPGRETQYF.

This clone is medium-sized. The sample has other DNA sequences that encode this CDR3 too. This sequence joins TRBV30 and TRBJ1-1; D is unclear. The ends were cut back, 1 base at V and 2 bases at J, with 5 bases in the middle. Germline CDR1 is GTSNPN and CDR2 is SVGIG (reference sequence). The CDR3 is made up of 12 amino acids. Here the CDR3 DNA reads TGTGCCTGGAGTGGGACTAACACTGAAGCTTTCTTT. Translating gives CAWSGTNTEAFF.

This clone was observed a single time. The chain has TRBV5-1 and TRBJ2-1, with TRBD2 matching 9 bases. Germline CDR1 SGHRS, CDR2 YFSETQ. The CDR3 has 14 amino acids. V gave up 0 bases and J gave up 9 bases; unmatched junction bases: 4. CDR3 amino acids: CASSLEAGGGEQFF. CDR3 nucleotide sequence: TGCGCCAGCAGCTTGGAAGCGGGGGGAGGTGAGCAGTTCTTC.

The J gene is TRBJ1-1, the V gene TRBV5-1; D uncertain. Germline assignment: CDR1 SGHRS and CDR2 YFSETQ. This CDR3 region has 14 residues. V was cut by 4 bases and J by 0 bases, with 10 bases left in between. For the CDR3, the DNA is TGCGCCAGCAGCGGGCAACCAATGAACACTGAAGCTTTCTTT. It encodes CASSGQPMNTEAFF.

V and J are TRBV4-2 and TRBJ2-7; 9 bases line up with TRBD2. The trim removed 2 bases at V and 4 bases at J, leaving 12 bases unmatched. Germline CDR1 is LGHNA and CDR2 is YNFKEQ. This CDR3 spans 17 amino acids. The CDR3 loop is CASSQTHPAGGQYEQYF. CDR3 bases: TGTGCCAGCAGCCAAACCCATCCAGCGGGGGGTCAGTACGAGCAGTACTTC.

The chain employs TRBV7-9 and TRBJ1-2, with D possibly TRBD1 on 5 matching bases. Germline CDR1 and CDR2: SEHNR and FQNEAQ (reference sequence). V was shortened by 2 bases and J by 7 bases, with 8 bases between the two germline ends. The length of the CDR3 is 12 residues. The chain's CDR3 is CASSLIDSGYTF. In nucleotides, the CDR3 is TGTGCCAGCAGCTTAATCGACAGTGGCTACACCTTC.

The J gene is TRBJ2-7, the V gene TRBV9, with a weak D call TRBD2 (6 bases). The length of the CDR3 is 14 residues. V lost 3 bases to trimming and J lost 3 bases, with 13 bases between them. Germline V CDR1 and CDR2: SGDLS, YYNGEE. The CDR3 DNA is TGTGCCAGCAGCGAGAAGGGAGGTCACTACGAGCAGTACTTC. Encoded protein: CASSEKGGHYEQYF.

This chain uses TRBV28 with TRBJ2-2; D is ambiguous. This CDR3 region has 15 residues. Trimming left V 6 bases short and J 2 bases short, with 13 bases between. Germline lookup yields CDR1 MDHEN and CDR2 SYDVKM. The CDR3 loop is CASRAGTLNTGELFF. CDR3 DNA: TGTGCCAGCAGAGCAGGAACTTTAAACACCGGGGAGCTGTTTTTT.

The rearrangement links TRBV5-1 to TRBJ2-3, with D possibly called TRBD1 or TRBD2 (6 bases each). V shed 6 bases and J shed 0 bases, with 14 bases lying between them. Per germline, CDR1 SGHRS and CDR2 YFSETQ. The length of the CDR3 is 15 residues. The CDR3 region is CASNNWGASTDTQYF. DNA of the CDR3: TGCGCCAGCAACAACTGGGGGGCTAGCACAGATACGCAGTATTTT.

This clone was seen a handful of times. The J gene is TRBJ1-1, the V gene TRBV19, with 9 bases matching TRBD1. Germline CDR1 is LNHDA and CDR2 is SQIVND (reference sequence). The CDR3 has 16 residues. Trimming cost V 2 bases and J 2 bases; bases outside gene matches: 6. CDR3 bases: TGTGCCAGTAGTATAACCCACAGGGGGCGAAACACTGAAGCTTTCTTT. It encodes CASSITHRGRNTEAFF.

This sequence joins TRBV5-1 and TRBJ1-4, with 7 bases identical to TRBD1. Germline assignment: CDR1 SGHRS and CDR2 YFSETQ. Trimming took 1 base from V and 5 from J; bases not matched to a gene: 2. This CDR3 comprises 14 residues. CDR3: CASSLTGVNEKLFF. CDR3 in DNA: TGCGCCAGCAGCTTGACAGGGGTCAATGAAAAACTGTTTTTT.

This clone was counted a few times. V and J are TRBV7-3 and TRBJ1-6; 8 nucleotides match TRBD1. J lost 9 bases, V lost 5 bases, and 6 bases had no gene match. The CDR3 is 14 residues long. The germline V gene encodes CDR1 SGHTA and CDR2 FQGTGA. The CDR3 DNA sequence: TGTGCCAGCAGCCCCGGGGACAGGTTTTCACCCCTCCACTTT. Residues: CASSPGDRFSPLHF.

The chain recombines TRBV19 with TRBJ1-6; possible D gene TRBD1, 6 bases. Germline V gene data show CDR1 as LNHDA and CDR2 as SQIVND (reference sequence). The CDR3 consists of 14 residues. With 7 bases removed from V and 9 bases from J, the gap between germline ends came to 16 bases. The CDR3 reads CASTRQAGASPLHF. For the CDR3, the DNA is TGTGCCAGTACCCGACAGGCGGGTGCTTCACCCCTCCACTTT.

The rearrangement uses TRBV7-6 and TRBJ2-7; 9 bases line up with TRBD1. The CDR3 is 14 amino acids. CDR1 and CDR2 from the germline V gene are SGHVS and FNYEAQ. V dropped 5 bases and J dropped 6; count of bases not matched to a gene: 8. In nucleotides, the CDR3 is TGTGCCAGCAGCGTCCGGGACAGGGCTGGCGAGCAGTACTTC. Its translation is CASSVRDRAGEQYF.

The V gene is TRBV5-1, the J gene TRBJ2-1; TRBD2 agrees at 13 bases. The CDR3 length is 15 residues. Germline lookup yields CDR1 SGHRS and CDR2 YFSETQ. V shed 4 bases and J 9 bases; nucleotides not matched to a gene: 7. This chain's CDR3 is CASSLVGTSGAEQFF. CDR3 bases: TGCGCCAGCAGCCTTGTAGGGACTAGCGGGGCTGAGCAGTTCTTC.

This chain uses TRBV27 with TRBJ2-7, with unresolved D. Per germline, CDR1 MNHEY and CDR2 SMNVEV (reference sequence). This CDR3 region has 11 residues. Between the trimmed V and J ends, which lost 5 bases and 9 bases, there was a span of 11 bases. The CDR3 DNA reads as TGTGCCAGCAGTGGACCTGGGGTGCAGTACTTC. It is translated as CASSGPGVQYF.

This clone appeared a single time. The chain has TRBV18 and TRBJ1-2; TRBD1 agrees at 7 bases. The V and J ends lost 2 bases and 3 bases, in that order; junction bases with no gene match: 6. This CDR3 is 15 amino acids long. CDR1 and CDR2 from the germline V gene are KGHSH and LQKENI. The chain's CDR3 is CASSPGRQGDYGYTF. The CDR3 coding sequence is TGTGCCAGCTCACCAGGCCGACAGGGCGACTATGGCTACACCTTC.

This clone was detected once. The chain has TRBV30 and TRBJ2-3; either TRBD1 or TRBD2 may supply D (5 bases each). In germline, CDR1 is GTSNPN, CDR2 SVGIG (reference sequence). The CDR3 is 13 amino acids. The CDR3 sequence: CALGPLRADTQYF. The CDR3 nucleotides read TGTGCTTTGGGACCCTTACGGGCAGATACGCAGTATTTT.

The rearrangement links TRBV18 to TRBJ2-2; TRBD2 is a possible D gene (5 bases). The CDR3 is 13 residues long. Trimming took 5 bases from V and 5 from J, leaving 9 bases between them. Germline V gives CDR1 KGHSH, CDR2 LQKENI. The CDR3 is CASSYSATGELFF. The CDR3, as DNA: TGTGCCAGCTCATATAGCGCAACCGGGGAGCTGTTTTTT.

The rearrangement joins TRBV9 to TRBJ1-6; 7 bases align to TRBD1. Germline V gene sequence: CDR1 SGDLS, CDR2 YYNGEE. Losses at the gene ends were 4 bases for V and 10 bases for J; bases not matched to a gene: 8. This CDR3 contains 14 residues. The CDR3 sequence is CASSSGTASSPLHF. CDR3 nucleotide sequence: TGTGCCAGCAGCTCCGGGACAGCCTCGTCACCCCTCCACTTT.

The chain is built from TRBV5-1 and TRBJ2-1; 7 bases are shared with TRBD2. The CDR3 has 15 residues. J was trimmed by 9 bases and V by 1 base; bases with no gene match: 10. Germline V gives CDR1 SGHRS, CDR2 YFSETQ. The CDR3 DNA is TGCGCCAGCAGCTTGCTACAGCCGGGCGGGGGTGAGCAGTTCTTC. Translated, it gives CASSLLQPGGGEQFF.

The CDR3 sequence is CASSLEMVDVLTF. The CDR3 DNA reads TGCGCCAGCAGCTTGGAGATGGTGGACGTCCTGACTTTC. The chain is built from TRBV5-1 and TRBJ2-6; no clear D. CDR3 length equals 13 residues. From germline, CDR1 is SGHRS and CDR2 YFSETQ. Between the trimmed V and J ends, which lost 0 bases and 11 bases, there was a span of 9 bases.

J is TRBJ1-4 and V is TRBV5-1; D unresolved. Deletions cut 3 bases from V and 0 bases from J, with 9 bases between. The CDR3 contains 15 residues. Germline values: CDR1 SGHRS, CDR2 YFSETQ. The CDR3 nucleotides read TGCGCCAGCAGCTCCTCATTCGCAACTAATGAAAAACTGTTTTTT. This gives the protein CASSSSFATNEKLFF.

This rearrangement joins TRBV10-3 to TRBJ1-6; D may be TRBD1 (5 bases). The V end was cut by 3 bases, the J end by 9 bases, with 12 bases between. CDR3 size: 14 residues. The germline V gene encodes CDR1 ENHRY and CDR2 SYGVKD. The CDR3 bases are TGTGCCATCAGTGATGTGGGGGAGGTTTCACCCCTCCACTTT. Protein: CAISDVGEVSPLHF.

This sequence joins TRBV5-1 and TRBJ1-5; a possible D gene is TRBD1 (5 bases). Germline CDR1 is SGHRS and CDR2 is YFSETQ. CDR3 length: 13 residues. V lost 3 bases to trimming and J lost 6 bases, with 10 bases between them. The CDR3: CASSWQGGQPQHF. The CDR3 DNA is TGCGCCAGCAGCTGGCAGGGAGGTCAGCCCCAGCATTTT.

CDR3 sequence reads: CASSITGGQVQFF. The CDR3 DNA follows: TGTGCCAGTAGTATTACAGGGGGGCAAGTGCAGTTCTTC. The J gene is TRBJ2-1, the V gene TRBV19; 8 nucleotides line up with TRBD1. Germline V gene data show CDR1 as LNHDA and CDR2 as SQIVND (reference sequence). The CDR3 is 13 amino acids. V shed 3 bases, J shed 12 bases, and the junction held 7 bases outside the gene matches. The full variable domain, its missing parts supplied by reference TRBV19 and TRBJ2-1, is DGGITQSPKYLFRKEGQNVTLSCEQNLNHDAMYWYRQDPGQGLRLIYYSQIVNDFQKGDIAEGYSVSREKKESFPLTVTSAQKNPTAFYLCASSITGGQVQFFGPGTRLTVL.

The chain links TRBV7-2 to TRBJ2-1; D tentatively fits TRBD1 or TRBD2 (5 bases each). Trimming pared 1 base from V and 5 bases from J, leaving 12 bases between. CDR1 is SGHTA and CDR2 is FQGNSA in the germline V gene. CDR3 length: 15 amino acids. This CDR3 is CASSLGTGRDNEQFF. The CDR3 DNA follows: TGTGCCAGCAGCTTAGGCACGGGGCGAGACAATGAGCAGTTCTTC.

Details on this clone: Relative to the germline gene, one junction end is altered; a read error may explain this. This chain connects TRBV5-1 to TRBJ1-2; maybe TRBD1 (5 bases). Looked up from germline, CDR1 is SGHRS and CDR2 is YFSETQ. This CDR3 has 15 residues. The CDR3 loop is CASSLSLDSAHGYTF. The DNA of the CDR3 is TGCGCCAGCAGCTTGTCCCTTGACAGCGCCCATGGATACACCTTC.

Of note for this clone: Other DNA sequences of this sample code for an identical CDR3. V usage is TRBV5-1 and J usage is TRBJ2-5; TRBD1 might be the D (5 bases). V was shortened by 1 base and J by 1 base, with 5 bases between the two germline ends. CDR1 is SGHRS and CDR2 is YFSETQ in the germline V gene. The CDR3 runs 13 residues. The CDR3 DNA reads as TGCGCCAGCAGCTTGCAGGGCCAAGAGACCCAGTACTTC. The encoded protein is CASSLQGQETQYF.